This record looks at one T cell receptor (beta chain) sequence and its context. The record originates from a study of blood T cell repertoires in COVID-19. Study summary: Samples came from the United States, Italy and Spain, spanning acute and convalescent COVID-19. Sources were T cells, B-cell-depleted T cells, or PBMCs; the material itself was cDNA or gDNA.

V shed 8 bases and J 5 bases; nucleotides not matched to a gene: 12. This CDR3 region has 15 residues. The germline gives CDR1 LNHDA, CDR2 SQIVND (reference sequence). Original analysis: Nucleated cell counts were estimated from reference gene primer amplification. Clones were sequenced by immunoSEQ multiplex PCR, and TCRdb holds only the in-frame ones, with some missing. V and J calls plus clone size are reproduced from that table; the DNA served to infer D and trimming. Of about 210,000 clones listed, around 84% were seen once; the top ten hold over 9.5%. Sequencing used peripheral blood. V and J are TRBV19 and TRBJ1-1, with 9 bases lining up with TRBD1. This clonotype originated in a woman aged 80 or over with COVID-19, enrolled during active disease. This CDR3 is CASLGWGTGRTEAFF. CDR3 nucleotides: TGTGCCAGTTTGGGTTGGGGGACAGGGAGGACTGAAGCTTTCTTT.